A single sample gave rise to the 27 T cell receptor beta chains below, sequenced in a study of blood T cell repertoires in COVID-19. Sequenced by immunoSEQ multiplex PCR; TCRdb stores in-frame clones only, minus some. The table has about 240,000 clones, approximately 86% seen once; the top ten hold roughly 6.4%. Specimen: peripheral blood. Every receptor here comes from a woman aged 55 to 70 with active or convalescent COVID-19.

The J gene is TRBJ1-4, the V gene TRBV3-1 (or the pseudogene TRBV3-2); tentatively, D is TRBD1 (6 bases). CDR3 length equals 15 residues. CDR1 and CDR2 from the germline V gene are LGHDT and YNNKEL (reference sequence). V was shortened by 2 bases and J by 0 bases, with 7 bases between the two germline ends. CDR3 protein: CASSQKGATNEKLFF. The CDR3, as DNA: TGTGCCAGCAGCCAAAAGGGGGCAACTAATGAAAAACTGTTTTTT.

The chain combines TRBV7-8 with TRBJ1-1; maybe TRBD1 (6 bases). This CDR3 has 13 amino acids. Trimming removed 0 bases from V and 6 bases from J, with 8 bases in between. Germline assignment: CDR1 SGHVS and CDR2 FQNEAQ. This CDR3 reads CASSLASGAEAFF. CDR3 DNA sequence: TGTGCCAGCAGCTTAGCATCAGGGGCTGAAGCTTTCTTT.

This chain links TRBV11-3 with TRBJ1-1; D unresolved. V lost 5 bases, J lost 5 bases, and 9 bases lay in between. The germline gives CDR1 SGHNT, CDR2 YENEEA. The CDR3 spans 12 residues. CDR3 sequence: CASSKEVTEAFF. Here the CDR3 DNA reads TGTGCCAGCAGCAAGGAGGTGACTGAAGCTTTCTTT.

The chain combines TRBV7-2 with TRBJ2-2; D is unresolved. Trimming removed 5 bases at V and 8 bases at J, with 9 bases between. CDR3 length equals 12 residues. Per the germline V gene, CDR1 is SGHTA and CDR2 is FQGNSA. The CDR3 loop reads CASSPLQGELFF. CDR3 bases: TGTGCCAGCAGCCCCCTTCAGGGGGAGCTGTTTTTT.

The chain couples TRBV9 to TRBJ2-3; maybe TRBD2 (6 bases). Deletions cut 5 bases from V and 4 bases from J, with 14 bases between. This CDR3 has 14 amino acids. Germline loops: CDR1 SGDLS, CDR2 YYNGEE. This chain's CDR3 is CASSPGPGADTQYF. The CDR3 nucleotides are TGTGCCAGCAGTCCAGGGCCGGGGGCAGATACGCAGTATTTT.

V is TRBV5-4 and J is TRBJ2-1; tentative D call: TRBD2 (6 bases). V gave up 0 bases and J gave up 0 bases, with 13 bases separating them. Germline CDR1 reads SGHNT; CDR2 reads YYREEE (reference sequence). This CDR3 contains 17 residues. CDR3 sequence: CASSLAAGRSSYNEQFF. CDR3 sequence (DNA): TGTGCCAGCAGCTTGGCTGCGGGGAGGTCCTCCTACAATGAGCAGTTCTTC.

Here the CDR3 DNA reads TGTGCCAGCACCGGGACTAGTGCTTCCTACAATGAGCAGTTCTTC. Its protein product is CASTGTSASYNEQFF. The genes are TRBV2 and TRBJ2-1, with 8 positions matching TRBD2. The CDR3 is made up of 15 amino acids. V lost 7 bases, J lost 1 base, and 6 bases stayed unmatched. Germline V gene data show CDR1 as SNHLY and CDR2 as FYNNEI.

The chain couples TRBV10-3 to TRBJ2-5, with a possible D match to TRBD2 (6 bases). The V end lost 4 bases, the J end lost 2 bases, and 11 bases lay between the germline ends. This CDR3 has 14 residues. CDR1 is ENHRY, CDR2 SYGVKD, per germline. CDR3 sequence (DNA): TGTGCCATCAGTGTCAGGGACTTACAAGAGACCCAGTACTTC. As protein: CAISVRDLQETQYF.

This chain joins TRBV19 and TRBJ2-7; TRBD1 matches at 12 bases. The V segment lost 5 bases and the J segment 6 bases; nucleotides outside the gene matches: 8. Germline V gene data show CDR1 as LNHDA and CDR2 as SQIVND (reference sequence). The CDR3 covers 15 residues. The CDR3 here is CASSYRDRGPTEQYF. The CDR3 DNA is TGTGCCAGTAGTTACCGGGACAGGGGGCCCACCGAGCAGTACTTC.

CDR3 nucleotides: TGTGCCAGCAGATCGAGACAGGGGACGAACACTGAAGCTTTCTTT. It codes for CASRSRQGTNTEAFF. This chain connects TRBV7-3 to TRBJ1-1, with 8 bases matching TRBD1. The CDR3 runs to 15 residues. V lost 6 bases to trimming and J lost 1 base; unmatched junction nucleotides: 7. Germline V gives CDR1 SGHTA, CDR2 FQGTGA.

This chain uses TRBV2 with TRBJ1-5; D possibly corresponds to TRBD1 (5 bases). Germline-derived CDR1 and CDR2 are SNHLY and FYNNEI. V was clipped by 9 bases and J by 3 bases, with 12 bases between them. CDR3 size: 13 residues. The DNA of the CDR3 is TGTGCCAGTATCCCAGGGTACAATCAGCCCCAGCATTTT. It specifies CASIPGYNQPQHF.

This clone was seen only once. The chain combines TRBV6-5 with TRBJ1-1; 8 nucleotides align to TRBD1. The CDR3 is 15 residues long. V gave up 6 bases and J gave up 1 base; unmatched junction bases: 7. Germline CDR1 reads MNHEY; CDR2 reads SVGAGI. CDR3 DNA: TGTGCCAGCAGCGAGAACGACAGGGGGAACACTGAAGCTTTCTTT. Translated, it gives CASSENDRGNTEAFF.

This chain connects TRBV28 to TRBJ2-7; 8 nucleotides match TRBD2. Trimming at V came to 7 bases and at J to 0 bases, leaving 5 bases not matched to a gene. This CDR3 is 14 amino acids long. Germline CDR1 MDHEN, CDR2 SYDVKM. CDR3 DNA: TGTGCCAGCATGTTTAGCGGGAACTCCTACGAGCAGTACTTC. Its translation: CASMFSGNSYEQYF.

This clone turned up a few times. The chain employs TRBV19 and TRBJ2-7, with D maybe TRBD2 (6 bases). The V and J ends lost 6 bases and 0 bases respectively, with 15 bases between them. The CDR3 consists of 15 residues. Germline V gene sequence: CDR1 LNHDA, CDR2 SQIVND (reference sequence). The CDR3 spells CASSSLARSSYEQYF. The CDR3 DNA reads TGTGCCAGTAGCTCCCTAGCGAGGAGCTCCTACGAGCAGTACTTC.

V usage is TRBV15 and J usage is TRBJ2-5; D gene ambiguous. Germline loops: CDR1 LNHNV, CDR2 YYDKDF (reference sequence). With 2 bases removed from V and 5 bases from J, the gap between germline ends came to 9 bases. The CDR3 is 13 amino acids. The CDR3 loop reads CATSRKLTETQYF. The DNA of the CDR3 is TGTGCCACCAGCAGAAAACTAACGGAGACCCAGTACTTC.

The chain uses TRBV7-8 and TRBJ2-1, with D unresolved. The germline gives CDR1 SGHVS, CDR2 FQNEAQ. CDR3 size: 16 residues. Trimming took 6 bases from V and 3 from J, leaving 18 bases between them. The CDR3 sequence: CASSPRSSNLYNEQFF. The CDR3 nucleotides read TGTGCCAGCAGTCCACGGTCATCCAACCTCTACAATGAGCAGTTCTTC.

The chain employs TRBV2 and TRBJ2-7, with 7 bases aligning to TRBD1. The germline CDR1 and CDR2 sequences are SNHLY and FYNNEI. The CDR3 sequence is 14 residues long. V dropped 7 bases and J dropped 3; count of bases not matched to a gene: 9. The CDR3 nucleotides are TGTGCCAGCAAAAACCGGGACAGTCGCTACGAGCAGTACTTC. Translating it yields CASKNRDSRYEQYF.

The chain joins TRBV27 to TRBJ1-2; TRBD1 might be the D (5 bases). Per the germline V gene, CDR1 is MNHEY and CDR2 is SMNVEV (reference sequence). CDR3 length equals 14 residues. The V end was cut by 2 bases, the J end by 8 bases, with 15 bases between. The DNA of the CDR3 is TGTGCCAGCAGTTTAATGGGGCCCTCGGAGGGCTACACCTTC. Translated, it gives CASSLMGPSEGYTF.

CDR3 DNA: TGTGCCAGCAGCGCCAGACAGGGAAGCTCCTACGAGCAGTACGTC. This gives the protein CASSARQGSSYEQYV. V is TRBV6-5 and J is TRBJ2-7; 7 bases map to TRBD1. The CDR3 totals 15 residues. V dropped 6 bases and J dropped 0; count of bases not matched to a gene: 8. Germline CDR1 reads MNHEY; CDR2 reads SVGAGI.

CDR3 amino acids: CASSVGGVQTEAFF. CDR3 coding DNA: TGTGCCAGCAGCGTAGGGGGGGTCCAGACTGAAGCTTTCTTT. The genes are TRBV9 and TRBJ1-1; D is perhaps TRBD1 (5 bases). This CDR3 has 14 amino acids. V dropped 0 bases and J dropped 5 bases, with 11 bases sitting between them. CDR1 and CDR2 from the germline V gene are SGDLS and YYNGEE.

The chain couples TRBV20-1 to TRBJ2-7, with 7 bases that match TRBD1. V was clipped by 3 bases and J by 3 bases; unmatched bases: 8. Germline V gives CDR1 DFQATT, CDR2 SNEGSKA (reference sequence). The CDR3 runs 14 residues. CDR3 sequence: CSASLPGQIYEQYF. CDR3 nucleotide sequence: TGCAGTGCTAGTTTACCGGGACAGATCTACGAGCAGTACTTC.

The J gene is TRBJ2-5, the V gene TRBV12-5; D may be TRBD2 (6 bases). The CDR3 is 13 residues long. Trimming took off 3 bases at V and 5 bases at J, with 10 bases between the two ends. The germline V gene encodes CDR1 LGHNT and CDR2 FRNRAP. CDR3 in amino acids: CASGLPGGETQYF. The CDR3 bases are TGTGCTAGTGGTTTACCCGGAGGGGAGACCCAGTACTTC.

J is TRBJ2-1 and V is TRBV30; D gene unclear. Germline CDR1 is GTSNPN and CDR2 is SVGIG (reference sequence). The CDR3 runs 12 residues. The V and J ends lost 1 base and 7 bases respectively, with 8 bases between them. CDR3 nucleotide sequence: TGTGCCTGGAGTGGGCTAGGTAATGAGCAGTTCTTC. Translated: CAWSGLGNEQFF.

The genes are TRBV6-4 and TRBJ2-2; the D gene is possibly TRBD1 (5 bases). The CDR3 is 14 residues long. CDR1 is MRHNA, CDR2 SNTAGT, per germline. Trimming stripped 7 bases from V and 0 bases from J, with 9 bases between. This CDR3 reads CASKDITNTGELFF. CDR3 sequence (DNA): TGTGCCAGCAAGGACATAACGAACACCGGGGAGCTGTTTTTT.

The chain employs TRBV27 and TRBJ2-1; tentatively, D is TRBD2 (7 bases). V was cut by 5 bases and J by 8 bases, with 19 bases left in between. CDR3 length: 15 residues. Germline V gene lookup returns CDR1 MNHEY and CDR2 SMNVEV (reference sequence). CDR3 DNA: TGTGCCAGCAGTACAGAGGGGGGAGGGTTCGATGAGCAGTTCTTC. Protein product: CASSTEGGGFDEQFF.

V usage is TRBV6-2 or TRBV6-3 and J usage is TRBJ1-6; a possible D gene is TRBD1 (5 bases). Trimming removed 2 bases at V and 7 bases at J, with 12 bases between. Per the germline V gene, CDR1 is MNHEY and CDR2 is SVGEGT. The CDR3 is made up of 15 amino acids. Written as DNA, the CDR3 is TGTGCCAGCAGTTACAGATCAGGGCTAAATTCACCCCTCCACTTT. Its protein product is CASSYRSGLNSPLHF.

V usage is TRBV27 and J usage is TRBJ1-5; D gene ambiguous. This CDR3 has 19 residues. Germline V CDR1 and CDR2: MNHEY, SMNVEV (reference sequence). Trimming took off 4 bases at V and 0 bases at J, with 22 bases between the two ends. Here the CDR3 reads CASSSVLDPGMDSNQPQHF. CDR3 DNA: TGTGCCAGCAGTTCCGTTTTAGACCCAGGCATGGATAGCAATCAGCCCCAGCATTTT.